This TCR beta chain was found in a study of molecular identifiers for immune sequencing clone quantification. Between about 18,000 and 1,100,000 sorted cells, with 10%, 30% or 50% RNA, yielded naive CD8 libraries. Germline CDR1 and CDR2: MDHEN and SYDVKM. This CDR3 spans 13 amino acids. About this clonotype itself: Since a much larger clone is just one base distant, this may be a read error.

TCRdb reprocessed the PCR reads with MiXCR, giving one entry per CDR3 protein. The data hold about 640,000 distinct CDR3 sequences, with nearly 20% observed a single time. The sequenced sample was naive CD8+ T cells from blood, with Jurkat cell RNA spiked in. Indicated subset: FACS-sorted CD8+CD4-CCR7+CD45RA+ naive T cells. The clonotype originates from a human donor in good health. Some libraries in this study had Jurkat cell RNA spiked in. The chain is built from TRBV28 and TRBJ2-7; D assignment may be TRBD1 or TRBD2 (5 bases each). The CDR3: CASGLIGTWEQYF. For the CDR3, the DNA is TGTGCCAGCGGTTTAATCGGGACCTGGGAGCAGTACTTC.